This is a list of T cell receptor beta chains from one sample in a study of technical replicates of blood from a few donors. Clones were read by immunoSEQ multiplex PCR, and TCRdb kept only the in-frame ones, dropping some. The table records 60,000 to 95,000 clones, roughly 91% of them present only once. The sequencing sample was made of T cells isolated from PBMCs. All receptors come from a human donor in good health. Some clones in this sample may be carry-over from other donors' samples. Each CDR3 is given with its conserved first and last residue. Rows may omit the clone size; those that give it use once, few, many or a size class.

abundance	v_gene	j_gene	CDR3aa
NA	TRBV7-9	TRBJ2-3	CASSHERVSTDTQYF
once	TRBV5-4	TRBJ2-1	CASSSGLANEQFF
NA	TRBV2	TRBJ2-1	CASSAGYNEQFF
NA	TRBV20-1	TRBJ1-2	CSAWTGNGYTF
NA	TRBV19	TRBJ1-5	CASSIGGRGYSNQPQHF
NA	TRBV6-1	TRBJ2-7	CASSVFYEQYF
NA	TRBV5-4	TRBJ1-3	CASSLGGDRGNTIYF
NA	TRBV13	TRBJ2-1	CASSRLLPGLAGNTGDEQFF
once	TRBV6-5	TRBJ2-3	CASSLDRATDTQYF
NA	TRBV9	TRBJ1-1	CASSVVADTEAFF
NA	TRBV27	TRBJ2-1	CASKRSGQGGNNEQFF
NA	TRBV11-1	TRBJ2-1	CASSLALARGNEQFF
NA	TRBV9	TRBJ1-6	CASSEGQGTGSPLHF
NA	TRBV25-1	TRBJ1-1	CASSYPGQGRTEAFF
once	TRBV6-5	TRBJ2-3	CASSQLGKDTQYF
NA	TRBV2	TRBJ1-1	CASSGWTQNTEAFF
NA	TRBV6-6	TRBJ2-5	CASSYSRTGQETQYF
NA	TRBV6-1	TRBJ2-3	CASSTTSESTDTQYF
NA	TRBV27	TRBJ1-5	CASSPYGPGDQPQHF
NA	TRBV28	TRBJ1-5	CASRGQGIGNQPQHF
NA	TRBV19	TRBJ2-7	CASSIRGGDEQYF
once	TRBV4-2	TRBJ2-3	CASSQDWGLAADTQYF
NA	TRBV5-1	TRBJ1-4	CASSLEGPNEKLFF
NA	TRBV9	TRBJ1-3	CASSASPGQGVSGNTIYF
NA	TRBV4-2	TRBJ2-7	CASSQDLGTNTYEQYF
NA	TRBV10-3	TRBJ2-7	CAIMDRASEEQYF
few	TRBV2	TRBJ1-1	CASNGREDTEAFF
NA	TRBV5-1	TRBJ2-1	CASSLALRSSYNEQFF
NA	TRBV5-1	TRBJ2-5	CASSLAPGQGALLGTQYF
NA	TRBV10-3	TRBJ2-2	CAIAGAGGTGELFF
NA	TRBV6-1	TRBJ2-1	CASSVTGVVVEQFF
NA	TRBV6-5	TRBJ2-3	CASSYSIAGGTDTQYF
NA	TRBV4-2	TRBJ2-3	CASSQDLTSGNVKRTDTQYF
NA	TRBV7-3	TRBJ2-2	CASSLNKGQGVNTGELFF
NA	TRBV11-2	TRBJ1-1	CASSFRQNTEAFF
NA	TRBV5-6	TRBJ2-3	CASTRPGADNTDTQYF
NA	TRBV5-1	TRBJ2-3	CASSLITGTDTQYF